This TCR beta chain was captured by sequencing in a study of regulatory T cells in long-lasting Graves disease. Germline assignment: CDR1 LNHDA and CDR2 SQIVND (reference sequence). V trimming: 6 bases; J trimming: 8 bases; junction bases outside the gene matches: 3. The CDR3 contains 12 residues. Investigators prepared the TCR beta libraries by applying iRepertoire HTBI primers and Arm-PCR of CDR3 regions. TCRdb used MiXCR to reprocess the multiplex PCR reads, holding one entry per CDR3 protein. The sample holds 410,000 or so distinct CDR3 sequences, more than 13% seen once. Time point specified: newly diagnosed GD, antithyroid drugs for less than 3 months. Generation of the TCR library employed RNA extracted from PBMCs. This same sample was also taken into another study, of T cells in Graves' hyperthyroidism and ophthalmopathy.

The sequence was obtained from a woman aged 25-40 years with Graves disease. V and J are TRBV19 and TRBJ1-4; 7 nucleotides match TRBD1. The input for sequencing was peripheral blood mononuclear cells (PBMCs), taken at new diagnosis, from a patient treated with antithyroid drugs. CDR3 in DNA: TGTGCCAGTAGGACCAGGGGGGAAAAACTGTTTTTT. Residues: CASRTRGEKLFF. Looking up the rest from reference TRBV19 and TRBJ1-4 gives the full variable domain: DGGITQSPKYLFRKEGQNVTLSCEQNLNHDAMYWYRQDPGQGLRLIYYSQIVNDFQKGDIAEGYSVSREKKESFPLTVTSAQKNPTAFYLCASRTRGEKLFFGSGTQLSVL.